This record covers a single TCR beta chain. The antigen remains unidentified. This specimen belongs to a study of shared clonotypes between healthy human individuals. In the study overall: Three CD4 naive, three CD4 memory, two CD8 naive and one CD8 memory plate were used per donor.

Overall study results and limits: Non-shared clonotypes had lower generation probabilities than clonotypes shared by all four sorted-subset donors.

Template for every sorted-subset replicate PCR totaled about 0.2 ug DNA, 30,000 to 35,000 T cell genomes. Profiled with immunoSEQ multiplex PCR; TCRdb holds only in-frame clones, not every one. The repertoire consists of hundreds of thousands of clones, with about 74% occurring once and the leading ten covering under 2%. This CDR3 is built from 15 residues. The germline CDR1 and CDR2 sequences are LNHDA and SQIVND (reference sequence). Trimming shortened V by 3 bases and J by 3 bases, and 14 bases separated the two germline ends. The specimen was memory CD4+ T cells sorted from blood. Subset specified: CD45RA-negative fraction. This TCR was recovered from a woman in her twenties or thirties in good health. The gene calls are TRBV19 and TRBJ1-1; possibly TRBD1 for D (5 bases). Written as DNA, the CDR3 is TGTGCCAGTAGTATCTATTCCGGGGCAGACACTGAAGCTTTCTTT. Translating gives CASSIYSGADTEAFF.